Below, 15 T cell receptor beta chains from the same sample are listed, as sequenced in a study of blood T cell repertoires in COVID-19. TCRdb keeps only in-frame clones here, not all; method: immunoSEQ multiplex PCR. The sample carries roughly 130,000 clones, 80% to 90% recorded once. The material sequenced was peripheral blood. Every receptor here comes from a woman aged 60 to 75 with acute or convalescent COVID-19.

This chain connects TRBV19 to TRBJ1-2, with D unclear. Germline V CDR1 and CDR2: LNHDA, SQIVND (reference sequence). The CDR3 extends over 14 amino acids. V was cut by 2 bases and J by 5 bases, with 12 bases left in between. In nucleotides, the CDR3 is TGTGCCAGTAGTATACAAGGACTTTCTTATGGCTACACCTTC. This sequence encodes CASSIQGLSYGYTF.

The chain carries TRBV5-1 and TRBJ1-1; 7 nucleotides match TRBD1. The CDR3 loop spans 15 amino acids. V shed 0 bases and J 2 bases; nucleotides not matched to a gene: 4. Germline loops: CDR1 SGHRS, CDR2 YFSETQ. This CDR3 reads CASSLVGGTNTEAFF. DNA of the CDR3: TGCGCCAGCAGCTTGGTAGGGGGCACCAACACTGAAGCTTTCTTT.

The chain recombines TRBV27 with TRBJ1-6, with TRBD1 matching 11 bases. The germline gives CDR1 MNHEY, CDR2 SMNVEV (reference sequence). Trimming took 2 bases from V and 14 from J; bases not matched to a gene: 8. The CDR3 has 15 amino acids. DNA of the CDR3: TGTGCCAGCAGTTTAAGGACAGGGGGCCATCCAACCCTCCACTTT. Protein sequence: CASSLRTGGHPTLHF.

This clone was seen only a few times. Here the CDR3 DNA reads TGTGCCAGTAGTACCCTAGGCCCGGAGCTGTTTTTT. Protein sequence: CASSTLGPELFF. The chain has TRBV19 and TRBJ2-2; D gene ambiguous. The CDR3 spans 12 residues. Looked up from germline, CDR1 is LNHDA and CDR2 is SQIVND (reference sequence). V lost 4 bases to trimming and J lost 10 bases, with 10 bases between them.

The rearrangement uses TRBV9 and TRBJ2-2; 9 bases are a match to TRBD2. There are 16 residues in the CDR3. Germline-derived CDR1 and CDR2 are SGDLS and YYNGEE. V dropped 0 bases and J dropped 6; count of bases not matched to a gene: 6. The CDR3 coding sequence is TGTGCCAGCAGCGTAGAGGCTAGCGGGACGGCCGGGGAGCTGTTTTTT. Amino acids: CASSVEASGTAGELFF.

The chain recombines TRBV6-5 with TRBJ2-1, with a possible D match to TRBD2 (6 bases). Germline V gives CDR1 MNHEY, CDR2 SVGAGI. V was cut by 2 bases and J by 9 bases, with 8 bases left in between. This CDR3 comprises 12 residues. The CDR3 DNA reads as TGTGCCAGCAGTTACGCCGGGAGTGAGCAGTTCTTC. Its translation is CASSYAGSEQFF.

This chain joins TRBV7-9 and TRBJ1-4; a weak D match, TRBD1 (5 bases). This CDR3 spans 11 amino acids. Deletions cut 1 base from V and 12 bases from J, with 6 bases between. Germline V lookup: CDR1 SEHNR, CDR2 FQNEAQ (reference sequence). The CDR3 loop reads CASSLEGELFF. In DNA, the CDR3 is TGTGCCAGCAGCTTAGAAGGGGAACTGTTTTTT.

The V call is TRBV6-5, the J call TRBJ1-6, with 8 positions matching TRBD1. The CDR3 has 13 amino acids. With V trimmed by 7 bases and J by 7 bases, 3 bases remained unmatched. The germline CDR1 and CDR2 sequences are MNHEY and SVGAGI. The CDR3 protein is CASTRQGNSPLHF. The CDR3 DNA follows: TGTGCCAGCACTAGACAGGGGAATTCACCCCTCCACTTT.

This chain connects TRBV9 to TRBJ2-1; 10 positions agree with TRBD2. V dropped 4 bases and J dropped 8; count of bases not matched to a gene: 12. Germline loops: CDR1 SGDLS, CDR2 YYNGEE. The CDR3 covers 16 residues. CDR3 bases: TGTGCCAGCAGCTTCTCTAGCGGGAGCGCTGTCCATGAGCAGTTCTTC. Translation gives CASSFSSGSAVHEQFF.

CDR3 DNA: TGTGCCAGCAGACTTACTTTCACAGATACGCAGTATTTT. Translating gives CASRLTFTDTQYF. The chain couples TRBV27 to TRBJ2-3; unclear D gene. Trimming removed 6 bases from V and 2 bases from J, with 9 bases in between. There are 13 residues in the CDR3. CDR1 is MNHEY and CDR2 is SMNVEV in the germline V gene (reference sequence).

The chain employs TRBV27 and TRBJ2-1; 7 bases match TRBD1. Germline CDR1 is MNHEY and CDR2 is SMNVEV (reference sequence). J lost 4 bases, V lost 4 bases, and 4 bases had no gene match. The CDR3 covers 14 residues. CDR3 sequence (DNA): TGTGCCAGCAGTTACCGACAGGGATACAATGAGCAGTTCTTC. Translating it yields CASSYRQGYNEQFF.

As DNA, the CDR3 is TGTGCCAGCAGCCTGAGCTCCTACGAGCAGTACTTC. This codes for CASSLSSYEQYF. V is TRBV6-5 and J is TRBJ2-7; D remains ambiguous. CDR3 length: 12 residues. The germline CDR1 and CDR2 sequences are MNHEY and SVGAGI. Trimming cost V 6 bases and J 0 bases, with 6 bases left between them.

The chain has TRBV5-5 and TRBJ1-4; the match to TRBD1 covers 7 bases. Germline assignment: CDR1 SGHKS and CDR2 YYEKEE (reference sequence). The V and J ends lost 0 bases and 7 bases, in that order; junction bases with no gene match: 3. The CDR3 is 14 amino acids. The CDR3 region is CASSLADRSEKLFF. The DNA for the CDR3 is TGTGCCAGCAGCTTGGCGGACAGGAGTGAAAAACTGTTTTTT.

The rearrangement joins TRBV7-9 to TRBJ2-7; 8 bases map to TRBD2. Germline V CDR1 and CDR2: SEHNR, FQNEAQ (reference sequence). V was clipped by 1 base and J by 0 bases; unmatched bases: 11. CDR3 length equals 18 residues. The CDR3 DNA reads as TGTGCCAGCAGCTTAGTTTCGCTAGCGGGCCGCAGCTCCTACGAGCAGTACTTC. It yields the protein CASSLVSLAGRSSYEQYF.

This chain connects TRBV19 to TRBJ2-3, with a possible D match to TRBD2 (5 bases). V was clipped by 6 bases and J by 7 bases, with 14 bases between them. CDR3 length: 13 amino acids. The germline CDR1 and CDR2 sequences are LNHDA and SQIVND (reference sequence). In nucleotides, the CDR3 is TGTGCCAGTAGCACCTTTAGCGCTAATACGCAGTATTTT. The encoded protein is CASSTFSANTQYF.